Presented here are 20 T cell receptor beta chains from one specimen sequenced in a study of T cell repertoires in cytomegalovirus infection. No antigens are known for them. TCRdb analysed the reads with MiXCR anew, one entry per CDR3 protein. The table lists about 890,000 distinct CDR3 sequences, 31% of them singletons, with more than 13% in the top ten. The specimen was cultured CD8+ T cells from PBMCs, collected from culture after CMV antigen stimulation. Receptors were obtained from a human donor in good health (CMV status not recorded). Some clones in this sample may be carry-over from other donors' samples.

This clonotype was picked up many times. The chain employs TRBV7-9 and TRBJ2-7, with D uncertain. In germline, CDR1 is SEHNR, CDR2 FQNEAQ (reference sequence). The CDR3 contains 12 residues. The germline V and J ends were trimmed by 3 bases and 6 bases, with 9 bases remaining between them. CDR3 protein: CASSLMPSEQYF. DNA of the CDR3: TGTGCCAGCAGCTTGATGCCCAGCGAGCAGTACTTC.

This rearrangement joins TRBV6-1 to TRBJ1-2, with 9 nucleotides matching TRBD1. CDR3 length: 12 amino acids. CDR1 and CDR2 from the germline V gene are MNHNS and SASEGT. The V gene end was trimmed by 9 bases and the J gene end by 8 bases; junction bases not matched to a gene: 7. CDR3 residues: CARRDRELGYTF. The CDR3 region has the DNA TGTGCCAGAAGGGACAGGGAATTGGGCTACACCTTC.

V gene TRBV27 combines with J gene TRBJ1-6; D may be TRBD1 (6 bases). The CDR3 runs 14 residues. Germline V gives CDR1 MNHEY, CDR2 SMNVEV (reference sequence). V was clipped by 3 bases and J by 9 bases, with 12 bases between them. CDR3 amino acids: CASSFGQGFSPLHF. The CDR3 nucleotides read TGTGCCAGCAGTTTTGGGCAGGGGTTTTCACCCCTCCACTTT.

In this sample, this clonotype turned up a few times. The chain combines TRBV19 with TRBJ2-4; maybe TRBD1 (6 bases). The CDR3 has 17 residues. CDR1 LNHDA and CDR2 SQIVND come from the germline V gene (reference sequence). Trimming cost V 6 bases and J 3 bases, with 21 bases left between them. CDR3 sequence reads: CASSDYYRESGKNIQYF. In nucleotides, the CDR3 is TGTGCCAGTAGCGATTACTACAGGGAATCGGGCAAAAACATTCAGTACTTC.

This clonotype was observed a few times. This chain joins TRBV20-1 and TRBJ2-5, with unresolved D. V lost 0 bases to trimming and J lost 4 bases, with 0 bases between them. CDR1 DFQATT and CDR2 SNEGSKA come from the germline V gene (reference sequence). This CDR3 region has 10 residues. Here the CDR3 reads CSAREETQYF. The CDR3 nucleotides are TGCAGTGCTAGAGAAGAGACCCAGTACTTC.

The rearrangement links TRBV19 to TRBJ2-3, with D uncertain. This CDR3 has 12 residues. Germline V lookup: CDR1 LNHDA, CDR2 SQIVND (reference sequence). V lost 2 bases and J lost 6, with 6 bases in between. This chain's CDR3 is CASSIRKDTQYF. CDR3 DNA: TGTGCCAGTAGTATAAGGAAGGATACGCAGTATTTT. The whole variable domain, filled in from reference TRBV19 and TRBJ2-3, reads DGGITQSPKYLFRKEGQNVTLSCEQNLNHDAMYWYRQDPGQGLRLIYYSQIVNDFQKGDIAEGYSVSREKKESFPLTVTSAQKNPTAFYLCASSIRKDTQYFGPGTRLTVL.

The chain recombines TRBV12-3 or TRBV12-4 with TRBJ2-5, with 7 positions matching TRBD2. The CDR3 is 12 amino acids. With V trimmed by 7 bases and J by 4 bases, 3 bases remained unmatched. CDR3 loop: CASTWGGETQYF. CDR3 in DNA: TGTGCCAGCACTTGGGGGGGAGAGACCCAGTACTTC.

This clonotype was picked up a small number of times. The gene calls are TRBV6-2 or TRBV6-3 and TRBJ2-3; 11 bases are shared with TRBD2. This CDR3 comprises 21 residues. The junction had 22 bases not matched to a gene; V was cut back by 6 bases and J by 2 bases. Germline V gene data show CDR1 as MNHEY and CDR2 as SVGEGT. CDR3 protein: CASSLSYVGTSGTFTTDTQYF. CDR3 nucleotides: TGTGCCAGCAGCTTAAGTTACGTCGGGACTAGCGGAACCTTTACCACAGATACGCAGTATTTT.

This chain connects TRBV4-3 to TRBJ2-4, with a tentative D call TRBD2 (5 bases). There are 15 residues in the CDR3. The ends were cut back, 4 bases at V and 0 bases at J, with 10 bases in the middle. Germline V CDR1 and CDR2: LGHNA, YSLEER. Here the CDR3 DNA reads TGCGCCAGCAGCCCCACCCGGGGAGCCAAAAACATTCAGTACTTC. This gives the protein CASSPTRGAKNIQYF.

The CDR3 nucleotides read TGTGCCAGCAGCACGGGACAGGGGCCTTTTGGAAACACCATATATTTT. This sequence encodes CASSTGQGPFGNTIYF. The chain uses TRBV5-3 and TRBJ1-3; the match to TRBD1 covers 10 bases. TRBV5-3 is given ORF status, its function remaining uncertain. The CDR3 loop spans 16 amino acids. J lost 3 bases, V lost 8 bases, and 11 bases had no gene match.

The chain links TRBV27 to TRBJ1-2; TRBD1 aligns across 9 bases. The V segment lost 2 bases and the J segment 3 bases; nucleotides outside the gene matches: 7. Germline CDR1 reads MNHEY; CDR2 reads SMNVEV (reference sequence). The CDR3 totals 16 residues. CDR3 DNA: TGTGCCAGCAGTTTAGCTAGGGACAGGGTTGACTATGGCTACACCTTC. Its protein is CASSLARDRVDYGYTF.

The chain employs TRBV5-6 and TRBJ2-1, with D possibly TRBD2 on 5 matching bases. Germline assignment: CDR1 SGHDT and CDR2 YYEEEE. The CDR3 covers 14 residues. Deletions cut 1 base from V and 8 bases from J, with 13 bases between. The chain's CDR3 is CASSLSRGVHEQFF. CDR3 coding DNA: TGTGCCAGCAGCTTGTCTCGGGGAGTCCATGAGCAGTTCTTC. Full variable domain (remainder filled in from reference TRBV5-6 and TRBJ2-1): DAGVTQSPTHLIKTRGQQVTLRCSPKSGHDTVSWYQQALGQGPQFIFQYYEEEERQRGNFPDRFSGHQFPNYSSELNVNALLLGDSALYLCASSLSRGVHEQFFGPGTRLTVL.

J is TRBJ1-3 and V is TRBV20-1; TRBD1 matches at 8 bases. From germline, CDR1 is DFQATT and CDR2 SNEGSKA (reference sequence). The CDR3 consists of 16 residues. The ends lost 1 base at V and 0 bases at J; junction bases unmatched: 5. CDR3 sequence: CSARGPGQVSGNTIYF. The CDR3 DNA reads TGCAGTGCTAGAGGCCCGGGACAGGTCTCTGGAAACACCATATATTTT.

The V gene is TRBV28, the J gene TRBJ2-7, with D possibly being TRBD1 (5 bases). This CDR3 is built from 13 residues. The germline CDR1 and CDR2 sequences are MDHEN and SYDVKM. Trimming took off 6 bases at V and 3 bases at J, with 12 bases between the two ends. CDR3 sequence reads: CASSPGAGYEQYV. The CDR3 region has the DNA TGTGCCAGCAGCCCTGGGGCAGGCTACGAGCAGTACGTC.

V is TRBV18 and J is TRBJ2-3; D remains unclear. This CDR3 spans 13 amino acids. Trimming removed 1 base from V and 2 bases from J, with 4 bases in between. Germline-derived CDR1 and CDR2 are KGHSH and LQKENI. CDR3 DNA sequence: TGTGCCAGCTCACCACGGGCCACAGATACGCAGTATTTT. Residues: CASSPRATDTQYF.

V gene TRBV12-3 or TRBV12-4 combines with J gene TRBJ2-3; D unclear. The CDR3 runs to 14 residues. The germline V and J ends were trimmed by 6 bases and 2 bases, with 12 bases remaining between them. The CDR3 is CASSSGPVTDTQYF. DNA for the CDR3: TGTGCCAGCAGCTCCGGACCTGTCACAGATACGCAGTATTTT.

In nucleotides, the CDR3 is TGTGCCAGCGGGGCGGGGCAGGGGGCTAACTATGGCTACACCTTC. Translated: CASGAGQGANYGYTF. This sequence joins TRBV7-4 and TRBJ1-2; 7 nucleotides agree with TRBD1. Per the germline V gene, CDR1 is SGHVT and CDR2 is SQSDAQ. V dropped 8 bases and J dropped 0; count of bases not matched to a gene: 9. This CDR3 has 15 residues.

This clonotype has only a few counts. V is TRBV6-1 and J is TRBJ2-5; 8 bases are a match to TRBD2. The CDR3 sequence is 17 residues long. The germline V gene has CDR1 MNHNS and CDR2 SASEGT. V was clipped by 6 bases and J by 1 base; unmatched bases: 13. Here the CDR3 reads CASSRGSGVSGQETQYF. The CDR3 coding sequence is TGTGCCAGCAGCCGGGGTAGCGGGGTCTCAGGCCAAGAGACCCAGTACTTC.

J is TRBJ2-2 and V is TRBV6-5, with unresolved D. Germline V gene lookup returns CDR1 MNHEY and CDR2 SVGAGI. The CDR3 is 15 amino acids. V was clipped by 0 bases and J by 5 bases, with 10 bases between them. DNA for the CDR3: TGTGCCAGCAGTTACTCGTCTCTGTGGACCGGGGAGCTGTTTTTT. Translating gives CASSYSSLWTGELFF.

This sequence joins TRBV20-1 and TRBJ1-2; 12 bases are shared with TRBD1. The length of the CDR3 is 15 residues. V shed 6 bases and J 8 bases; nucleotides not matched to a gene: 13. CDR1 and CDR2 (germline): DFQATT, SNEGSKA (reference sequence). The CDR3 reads CSATGTGGAPGGYTF. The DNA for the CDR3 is TGCAGTGCCACCGGGACAGGGGGCGCCCCGGGAGGCTACACCTTC.